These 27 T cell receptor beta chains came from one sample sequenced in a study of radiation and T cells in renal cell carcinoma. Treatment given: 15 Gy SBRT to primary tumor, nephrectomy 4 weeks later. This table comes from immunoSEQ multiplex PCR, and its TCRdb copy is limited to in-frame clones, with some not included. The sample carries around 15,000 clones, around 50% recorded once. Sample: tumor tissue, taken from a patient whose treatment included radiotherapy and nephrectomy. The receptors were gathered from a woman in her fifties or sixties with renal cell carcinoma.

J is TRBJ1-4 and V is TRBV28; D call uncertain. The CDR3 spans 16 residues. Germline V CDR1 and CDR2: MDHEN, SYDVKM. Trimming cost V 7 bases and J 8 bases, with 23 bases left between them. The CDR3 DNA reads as TGTGCCAGCACCAAAACTCCGGGGTCTCGTAGGGAAAAACTGTTTTTT. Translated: CASTKTPGSRREKLFF.

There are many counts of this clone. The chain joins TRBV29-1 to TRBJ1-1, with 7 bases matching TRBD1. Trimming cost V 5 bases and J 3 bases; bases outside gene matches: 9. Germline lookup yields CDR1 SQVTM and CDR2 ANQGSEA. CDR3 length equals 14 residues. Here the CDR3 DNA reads TGCAGCGTTTTTAGACAGGGATCATACACTGAAGCTTTCTTT. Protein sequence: CSVFRQGSYTEAFF.

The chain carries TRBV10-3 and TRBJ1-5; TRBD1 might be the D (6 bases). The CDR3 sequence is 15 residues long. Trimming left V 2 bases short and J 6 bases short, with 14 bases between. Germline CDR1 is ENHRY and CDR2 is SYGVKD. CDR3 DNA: TGTGCCATCAGTGAGGGTCAGGGAGGGGGTCAGCCCCAGCATTTT. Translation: CAISEGQGGGQPQHF.

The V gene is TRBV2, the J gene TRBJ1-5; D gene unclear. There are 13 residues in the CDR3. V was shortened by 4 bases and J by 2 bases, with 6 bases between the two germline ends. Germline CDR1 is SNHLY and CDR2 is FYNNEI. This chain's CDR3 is CASSGQGNQPQHF. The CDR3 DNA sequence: TGTGCCAGCAGTGGGCAGGGCAATCAGCCCCAGCATTTT.

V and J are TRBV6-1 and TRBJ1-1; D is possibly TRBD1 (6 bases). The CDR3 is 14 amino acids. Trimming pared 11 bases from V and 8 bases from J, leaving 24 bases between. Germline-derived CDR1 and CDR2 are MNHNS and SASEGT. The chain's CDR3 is CAHLGDLGRGEAFF. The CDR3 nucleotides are TGTGCCCACCTAGGAGACCTGGGGAGGGGGGAAGCTTTCTTT.

The CDR3 DNA reads TGTGCCACCAGCAGGGACGGGACAGGGTCCTCTGGGGCCAACGTCCTGACTTTC. It encodes CATSRDGTGSSGANVLTF. The genes are TRBV15 and TRBJ2-6; 9 positions agree with TRBD1. CDR3 length equals 18 residues. Germline-derived CDR1 and CDR2 are LNHNV and YYDKDF (reference sequence). V lost 3 bases, J lost 0 bases, and 6 bases stayed unmatched.

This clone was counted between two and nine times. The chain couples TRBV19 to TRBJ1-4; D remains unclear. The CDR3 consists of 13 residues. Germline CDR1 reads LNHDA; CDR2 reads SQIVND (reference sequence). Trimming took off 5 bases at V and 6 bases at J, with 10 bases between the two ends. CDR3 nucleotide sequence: TGTGCCAGTAGTGAGGGCTGGTATGAAAAACTGTTTTTT. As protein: CASSEGWYEKLFF.

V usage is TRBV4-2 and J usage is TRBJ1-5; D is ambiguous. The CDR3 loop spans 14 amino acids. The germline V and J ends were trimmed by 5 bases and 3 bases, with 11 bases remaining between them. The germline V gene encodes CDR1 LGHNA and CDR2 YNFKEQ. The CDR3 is CASSLRGHNQPQHF. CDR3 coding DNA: TGTGCCAGCAGCTTGCGAGGGCACAATCAGCCCCAGCATTTT.

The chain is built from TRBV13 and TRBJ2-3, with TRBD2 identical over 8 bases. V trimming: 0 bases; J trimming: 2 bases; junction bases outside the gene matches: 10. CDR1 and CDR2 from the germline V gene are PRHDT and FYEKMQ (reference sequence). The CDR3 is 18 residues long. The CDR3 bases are TGTGCCAGCAGCTTAGGCCGGGGCGGCGGGGGGCTCACAGATACGCAGTATTTT. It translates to CASSLGRGGGGLTDTQYF.

The CDR3: CASSPIGGVQETQYF. The CDR3 DNA follows: TGTGCCAGCAGTCCGATTGGCGGGGTCCAAGAGACCCAGTACTTC. This rearrangement joins TRBV27 to TRBJ2-5; a possible D gene is TRBD2 (6 bases). The CDR3 runs 15 residues. The germline V gene has CDR1 MNHEY and CDR2 SMNVEV (reference sequence). Trimming pared 5 bases from V and 1 base from J, leaving 14 bases between.

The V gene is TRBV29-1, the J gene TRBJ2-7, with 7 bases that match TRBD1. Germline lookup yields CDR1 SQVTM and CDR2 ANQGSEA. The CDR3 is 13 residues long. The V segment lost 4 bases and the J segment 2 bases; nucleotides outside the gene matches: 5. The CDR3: CSVVGGSAYEQYF. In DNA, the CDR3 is TGCAGCGTTGTAGGGGGCTCTGCCTACGAGCAGTACTTC.

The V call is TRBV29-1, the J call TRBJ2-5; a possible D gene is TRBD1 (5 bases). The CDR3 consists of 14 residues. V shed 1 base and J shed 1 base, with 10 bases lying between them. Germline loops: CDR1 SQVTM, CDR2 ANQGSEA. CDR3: CSVEATGPQETQYF. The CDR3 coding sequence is TGCAGCGTTGAAGCAACAGGACCCCAAGAGACCCAGTACTTC.

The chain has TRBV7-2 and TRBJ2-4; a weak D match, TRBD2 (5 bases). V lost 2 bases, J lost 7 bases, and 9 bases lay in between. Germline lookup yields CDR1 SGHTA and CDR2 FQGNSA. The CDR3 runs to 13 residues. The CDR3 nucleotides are TGTGCCAGCAGCTTATCCTCGGGGAACATTCAGTACTTC. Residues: CASSLSSGNIQYF.

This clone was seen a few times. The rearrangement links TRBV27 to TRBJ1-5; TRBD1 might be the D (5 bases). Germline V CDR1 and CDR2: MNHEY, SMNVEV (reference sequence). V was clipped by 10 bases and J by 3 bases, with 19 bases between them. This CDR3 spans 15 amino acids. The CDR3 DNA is TGTGCCACCAGAAAACTCGCGGGACTCAATCAGCCCCAGCATTTT. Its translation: CATRKLAGLNQPQHF.

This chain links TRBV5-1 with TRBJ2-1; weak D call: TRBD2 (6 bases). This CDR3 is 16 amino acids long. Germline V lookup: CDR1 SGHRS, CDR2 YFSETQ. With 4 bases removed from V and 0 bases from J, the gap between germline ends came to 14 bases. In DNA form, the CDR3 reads TGCGCCAGCAGCGAGACTAGTCTTAGCTCCTACAATGAGCAGTTCTTC. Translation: CASSETSLSSYNEQFF.

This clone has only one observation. The CDR3 sequence is CASSQDRRGANVLTF. The CDR3 DNA is TGCGCCAGCAGCCAAGATAGGAGGGGGGCCAACGTCCTGACTTTC. The chain recombines TRBV4-1 with TRBJ2-6; D possibly corresponds to TRBD2 (5 bases). CDR1 is MGHRA, CDR2 YSYEKL, per germline. V lost 0 bases to trimming and J lost 4 bases, with 7 bases between them. CDR3 length: 15 residues.

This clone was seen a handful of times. The CDR3 nucleotides are TGTGCCAGCAGATTCCTGGACACAGATACGCAGTATTTT. Translating gives CASRFLDTDTQYF. J is TRBJ2-3 and V is TRBV27, with D uncertain. The CDR3 sequence is 13 residues long. Trimming cost V 6 bases and J 2 bases, with 9 bases left between them. CDR1 and CDR2 from the germline V gene are MNHEY and SMNVEV (reference sequence).

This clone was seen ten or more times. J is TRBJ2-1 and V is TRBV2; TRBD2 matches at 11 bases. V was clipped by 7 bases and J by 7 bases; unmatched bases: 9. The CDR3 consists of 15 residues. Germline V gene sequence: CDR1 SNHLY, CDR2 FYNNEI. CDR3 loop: CASTLRTSGRNEQFF. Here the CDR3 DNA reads TGTGCCAGCACTCTACGGACTAGCGGGCGTAATGAGCAGTTCTTC.

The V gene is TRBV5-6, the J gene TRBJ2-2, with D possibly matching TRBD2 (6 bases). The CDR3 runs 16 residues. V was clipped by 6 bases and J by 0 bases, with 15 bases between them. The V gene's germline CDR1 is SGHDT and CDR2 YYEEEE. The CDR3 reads CASIFSGTANTGELFF. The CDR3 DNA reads TGTGCCAGCATTTTCTCCGGGACTGCGAACACCGGGGAGCTGTTTTTT. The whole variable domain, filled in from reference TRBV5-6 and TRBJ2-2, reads DAGVTQSPTHLIKTRGQQVTLRCSPKSGHDTVSWYQQALGQGPQFIFQYYEEEERQRGNFPDRFSGHQFPNYSSELNVNALLLGDSALYLCASIFSGTANTGELFFGEGSRLTVL.

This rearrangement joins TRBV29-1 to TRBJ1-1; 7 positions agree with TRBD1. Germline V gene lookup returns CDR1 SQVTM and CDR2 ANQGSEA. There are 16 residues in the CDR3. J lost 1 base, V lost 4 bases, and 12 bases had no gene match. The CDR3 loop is CSVGGGQKGTNTEAFF. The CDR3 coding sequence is TGCAGCGTTGGGGGGGGACAGAAAGGTACGAACACTGAAGCTTTCTTT.

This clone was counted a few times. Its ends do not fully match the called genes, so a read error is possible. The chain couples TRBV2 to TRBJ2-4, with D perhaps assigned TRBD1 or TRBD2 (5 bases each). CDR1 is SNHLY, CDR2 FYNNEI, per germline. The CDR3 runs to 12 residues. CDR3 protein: CALRAEGDPLHF. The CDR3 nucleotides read TGTGCCCTAAGGGCCGAAGGGGACCCCTTACACTTC.

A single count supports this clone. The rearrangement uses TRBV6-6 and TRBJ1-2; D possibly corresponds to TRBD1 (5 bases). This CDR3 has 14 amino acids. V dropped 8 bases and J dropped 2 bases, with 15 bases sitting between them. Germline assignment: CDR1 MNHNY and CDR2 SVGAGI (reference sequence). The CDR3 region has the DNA TGTGCCAGCCTCTTTTTGGGGGGGAACTATGGCTACACCTTC. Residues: CASLFLGGNYGYTF.

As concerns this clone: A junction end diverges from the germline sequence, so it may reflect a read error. For the CDR3, the DNA is TGCGCCAGCAGCCAATCCACCGGGACTAGCGGGAGGACGGATGAGCAGTTCTTC. Its protein product is CASSQSTGTSGRTDEQFF. V and J are TRBV5-5 and TRBJ2-1, with 15 positions matching TRBD2. The CDR3 sequence is 18 residues long. CDR1 and CDR2 (germline): SGHKS, YYEKEE (reference sequence).

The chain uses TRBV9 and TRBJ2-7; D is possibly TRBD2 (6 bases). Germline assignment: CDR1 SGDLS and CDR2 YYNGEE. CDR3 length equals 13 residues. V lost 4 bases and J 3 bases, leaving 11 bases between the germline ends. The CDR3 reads CASSPGLGYEQYF. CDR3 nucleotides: TGTGCCAGCAGCCCGGGACTCGGCTACGAGCAGTACTTC. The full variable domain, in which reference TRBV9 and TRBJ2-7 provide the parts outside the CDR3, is DSGVTQTPKHLITATGQRVTLRCSPRSGDLSVYWYQQSLDQGLQFLIQYYNGEERAKGNILERFSAQQFPDLHSELNLSSLELGDSALYFCASSPGLGYEQYFGPGTRLTVT.

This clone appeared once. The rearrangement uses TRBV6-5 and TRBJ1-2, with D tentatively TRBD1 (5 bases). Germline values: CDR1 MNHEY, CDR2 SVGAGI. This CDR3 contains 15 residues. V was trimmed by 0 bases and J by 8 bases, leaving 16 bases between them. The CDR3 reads CASSYSSAGDFGYTF. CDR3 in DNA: TGTGCCAGCAGTTACTCCTCCGCCGGGGACTTCGGCTACACCTTC.

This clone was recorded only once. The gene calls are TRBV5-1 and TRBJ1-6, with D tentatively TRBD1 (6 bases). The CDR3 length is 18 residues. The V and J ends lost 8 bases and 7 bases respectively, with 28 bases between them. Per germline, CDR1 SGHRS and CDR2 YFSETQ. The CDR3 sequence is CASSGSRGQKYGNSPLHF. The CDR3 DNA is TGCGCCAGTTCAGGTTCCAGGGGTCAGAAGTACGGGAATTCACCCCTCCACTTT.

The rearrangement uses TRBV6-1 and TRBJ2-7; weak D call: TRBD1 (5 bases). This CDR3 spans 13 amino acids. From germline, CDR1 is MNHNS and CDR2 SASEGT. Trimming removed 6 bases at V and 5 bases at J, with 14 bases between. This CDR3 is CASRPGMSHEQYF. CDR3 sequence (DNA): TGTGCCAGCAGGCCAGGGATGAGCCACGAGCAGTACTTC.